The 7 T cell receptor beta chains given below trace back to one sample, sequenced in a study of blood T cell repertoires in COVID-19 (dated by TCRdb to between 2020 and 2021). The receptor library was made with the immunoSEQ multiplex PCR assay. Held by TCRdb, this immuneACCESS table contains in-frame sequences only and omits some clones. Under half of the omission traces to an unresolved V gene where checked; the cause of the rest is unknown. This sample comprises fewer than 350,000 clones, around 85% of them detected only once. 4% to 5% of the sample comes from the top ten. The specimen was peripheral blood. Receptor source: a woman aged 45-65 years with active or convalescent COVID-19.

The J gene is TRBJ2-7, the V gene TRBV7-6; no reliable D call. The length of the CDR3 is 14 residues. With 2 bases removed from V and 1 base from J, the gap between germline ends came to 9 bases. CDR1 and CDR2 (germline): SGHVS, FNYEAQ. The CDR3 region is CASSLSQSSYEQYF. The CDR3 nucleotides read TGTGCCAGCAGCTTATCACAGAGTTCCTACGAGCAGTACTTC.

The V and J genes are TRBV10-3 and TRBJ2-1; tentatively, D is TRBD2 (6 bases). The V gene lost 6 bases and the J gene lost 0 bases, with 12 bases spanning the gap. The CDR3 extends over 15 amino acids. CDR1 is ENHRY, CDR2 SYGVKD, per germline. The CDR3 coding sequence is TGTGCCATCAGGGATCGGGGGAGCTCCTACAATGAGCAGTTCTTC. Its translation is CAIRDRGSSYNEQFF.

The chain links TRBV19 to TRBJ1-5; no clear D gene. This CDR3 is 13 amino acids long. The germline V and J ends were trimmed by 3 bases and 3 bases, with 6 bases remaining between them. In germline, CDR1 is LNHDA, CDR2 SQIVND (reference sequence). CDR3 region: CASSIGVNQPQHF. The CDR3 DNA follows: TGTGCCAGTAGTATCGGGGTCAATCAGCCCCAGCATTTT.

The chain joins TRBV4-1 to TRBJ2-4; D call uncertain. The germline gives CDR1 MGHRA, CDR2 YSYEKL. CDR3 length: 17 residues. The V and J ends lost 1 base and 0 bases respectively, with 13 bases between them. The DNA for the CDR3 is TGCGCCAGCAGCCAAGGGGCCCCCGTACTAGCCAAAAACATTCAGTACTTC. Amino acid sequence: CASSQGAPVLAKNIQYF.

The chain combines TRBV27 with TRBJ1-4, with D possibly matching TRBD1 (5 bases). Germline V gene lookup returns CDR1 MNHEY and CDR2 SMNVEV (reference sequence). The germline V and J ends were trimmed by 5 bases and 4 bases, with 17 bases remaining between them. CDR3 length: 16 residues. CDR3 in amino acids: CASSLRRTGVNEKLFF. CDR3 bases: TGTGCCAGCAGTCTCCGTCGCACAGGCGTTAATGAAAAACTGTTTTTT. Together with reference TRBV27 and TRBJ1-4, the CDR3 gives the full variable domain: EAQVTQNPRYLITVTGKKLTVTCSQNMNHEYMSWYRQDPGLGLRQIYYSMNVEVTDKGDVPEGYKVSRKEKRNFPLILESPSPNQTSLYFCASSLRRTGVNEKLFFGSGTQLSVL.

The chain carries TRBV18 and TRBJ2-5; D is ambiguous. This CDR3 is 15 amino acids long. V shed 5 bases and J shed 1 base, with 14 bases lying between them. Germline-derived CDR1 and CDR2 are KGHSH and LQKENI. This CDR3 is CASSSLNAGQETQYF. As DNA, the CDR3 is TGTGCCAGCTCATCGCTTAATGCAGGCCAAGAGACCCAGTACTTC.

The CDR3 region is CASSRTGTDYGNTIYF. CDR3 DNA sequence: TGTGCCAGCAGCCGCACCGGGACAGACTATGGAAACACCATATATTTT. This chain uses TRBV7-2 with TRBJ1-3; the match to TRBD1 covers 7 bases. The CDR3 loop spans 16 amino acids. The V gene end was trimmed by 5 bases and the J gene end by 3 bases; junction bases not matched to a gene: 10. The V gene's germline CDR1 is SGHTA and CDR2 FQGNSA.